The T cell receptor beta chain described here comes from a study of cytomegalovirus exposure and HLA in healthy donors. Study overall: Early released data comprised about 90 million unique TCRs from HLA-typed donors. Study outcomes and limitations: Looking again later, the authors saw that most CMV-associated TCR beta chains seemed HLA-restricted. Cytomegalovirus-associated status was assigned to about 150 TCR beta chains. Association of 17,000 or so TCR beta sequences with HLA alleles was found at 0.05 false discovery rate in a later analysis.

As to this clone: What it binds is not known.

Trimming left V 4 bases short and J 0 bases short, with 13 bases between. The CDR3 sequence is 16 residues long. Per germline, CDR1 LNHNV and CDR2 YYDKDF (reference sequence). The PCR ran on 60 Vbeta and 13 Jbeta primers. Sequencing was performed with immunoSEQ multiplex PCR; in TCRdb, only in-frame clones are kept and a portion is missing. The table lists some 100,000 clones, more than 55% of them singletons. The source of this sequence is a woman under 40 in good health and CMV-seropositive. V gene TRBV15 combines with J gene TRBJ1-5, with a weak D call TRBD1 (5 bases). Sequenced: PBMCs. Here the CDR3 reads CATSTPQGYSNQPQHF. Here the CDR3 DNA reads TGTGCCACCAGCACCCCCCAGGGATATAGCAATCAGCCCCAGCATTTT.